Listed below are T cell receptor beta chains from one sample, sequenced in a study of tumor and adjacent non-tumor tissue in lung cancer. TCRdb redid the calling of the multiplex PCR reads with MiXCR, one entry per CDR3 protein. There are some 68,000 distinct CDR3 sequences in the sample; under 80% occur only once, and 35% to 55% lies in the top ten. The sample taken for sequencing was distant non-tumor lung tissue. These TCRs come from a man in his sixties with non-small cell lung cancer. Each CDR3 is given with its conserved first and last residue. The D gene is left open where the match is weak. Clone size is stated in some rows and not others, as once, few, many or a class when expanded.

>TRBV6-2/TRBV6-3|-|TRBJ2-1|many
CASSLSPGGSYNEQFF
TGTGCCAGCAGTTTGTCCCCTGGCGGGTCCTACAATGAGCAGTTCTTC
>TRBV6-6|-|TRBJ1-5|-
CASTAELNQPQHF
TGTGCCAGCACGGCAGAATTAAATCAGCCCCAGCATTTT
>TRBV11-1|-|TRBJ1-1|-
CASILAPGVEAFF
TGCGCCAGCATCTTAGCGCCGGGGGTTGAAGCTTTCTTT
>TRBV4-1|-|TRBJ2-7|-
CASNQVPGFWQYF
TGCGCCAGCAACCAAGTCCCGGGGTTCTGGCAGTATTTC
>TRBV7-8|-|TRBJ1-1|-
CAGSPSPRVIDFF
TGCGCCGGCAGCCCCTCTCCTCGAGTGATAGATTTCTTT
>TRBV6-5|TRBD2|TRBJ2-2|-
CASSYSTLLAGLNTMELFF
TGTGCCAGCAGTTACTCGACGTTGCTAGCGGGGTTGAACACCATGGAGCTGTTTTTT
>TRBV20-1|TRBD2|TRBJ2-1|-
CSAMTVAGGHHKQFF
TGCAGTGCCATGACTGTAGCGGGAGGGCACCATAAGCAGTTCTTC
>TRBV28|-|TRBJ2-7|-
CASSSILVGETGLYEQYF
TGTGCCAGCAGTTCGATACTAGTGGGAGAAACAGGCCTCTACGAGCAGTACTTC
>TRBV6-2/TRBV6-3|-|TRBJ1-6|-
CASSRTREWSPLHF
TGTGCCAGCAGCAGGACACGGGAGTGGTCACCCCTCCACTTT
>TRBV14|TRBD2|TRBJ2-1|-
CASSEIGLEYNEQFF
TGTGCCAGTAGCGAAATCGGACTAGAGTATAATGAGCAGTTCTTC
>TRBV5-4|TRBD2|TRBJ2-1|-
CASSSGLADNEQFF
TGTGCCAGCAGCTCCGGACTAGCTGACAATGAGCAGTTCTTC
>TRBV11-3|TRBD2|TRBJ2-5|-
CVSSPSGVGETHYF
TGTGTCAGCAGCCCTAGCGGGGTCGGGGAGACCCACTACTTC
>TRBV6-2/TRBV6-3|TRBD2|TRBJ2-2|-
CASISSGRNTGELFF
TGTGCCAGCATCTCCAGCGGGAGAAACACCGGGGAGCTGTTTTTT
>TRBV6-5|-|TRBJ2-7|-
CASSHSRRVTAEQYF
TGTGCCAGCAGTCACTCGAGACGGGTGACGGCCGAGCAGTACTTC
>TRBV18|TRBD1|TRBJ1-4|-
CVSSLGQGYNEKLFF
TGTGTCAGTTCACTCGGACAGGGTTATAATGAAAAACTGTTTTTT
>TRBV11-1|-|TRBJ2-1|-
CAGSFDAYSTNEQFF
TGTGCCGGCAGCTTCGACGCCTATAGCACCAATGAGCAATTCTTC